The rows below give T cell receptor beta chains drawn from one sample of a study of T cells after yellow fever vaccination. Using its own MiXCR run on the 5' RACE reads, TCRdb lists one record per CDR3 protein. The sample yields more than 350,000 distinct CDR3 sequences, 11% seen once. This specimen consisted of PBMCs, obtained on the day of the first yellow fever vaccination. The receptor set was obtained from a man between 18 and 35 years old who received the YFV17D yellow fever vaccine. Each CDR3 is given without its conserved first and last residue. Fields, in order: J gene, V gene, CDR3 length, CDR3 protein.

TRBJ2-7 | TRBV7-2 | 11 | ASSFFGSYEQY
TRBJ2-1 | TRBV6-2/TRBV6-3 | 13 | ASTKTGGGAREQF
TRBJ2-5 | TRBV6-2/TRBV6-3 | 14 | ASSYSNWAAGGTQY
TRBJ1-3 | TRBV6-5 | 13 | ASSYPESAGNTIY
TRBJ2-2 | TRBV19 | 11 | ASTEQGPGELF
TRBJ1-1 | TRBV6-5 | 11 | ASSYGGDTEAF
TRBJ1-2 | TRBV29-1 | 12 | SVWMYSGGDGYT
TRBJ2-1 | TRBV9 | 12 | ASSPAGWGNEQF
TRBJ2-2 | TRBV5-1 | 16 | ASSLDAPARVNSGELF
TRBJ2-2 | TRBV7-9 | 11 | ARLEVFTGELF
TRBJ2-1 | TRBV28 | 13 | ASSLLGARGNEQF
TRBJ1-5 | TRBV12-3/TRBV12-4 | 16 | ASSPFPDRAESNQPQH
TRBJ1-4 | TRBV25-1 | 14 | ASSEYPQEGEGKLF
TRBJ2-2 | TRBV4-1 | 14 | ASSQEGGGDTGELF
TRBJ2-5 | TRBV6-1 | 13 | ASSIAGGRGETQY
TRBJ1-2 | TRBV12-3/TRBV12-4 | 6 | ASSPST
TRBJ1-2 | TRBV29-1 | 12 | SVGITGTSYGYT
TRBJ2-2 | TRBV7-8 | 12 | ASSLTRIVGELF
TRBJ2-1 | TRBV6-2/TRBV6-3 | 13 | ASSSLSGADNEQF
TRBJ2-1 | TRBV12-3/TRBV12-4 | 12 | ASRQGASVNEQF
TRBJ1-1 | TRBV10-2 | 12 | ASRLSASYTEAF
TRBJ1-2 | TRBV9 | 12 | ASSVSQGNYGYT
TRBJ2-3 | TRBV11-1 | 13 | ASSKRQGRTDTQY
TRBJ2-1 | TRBV2 | 10 | ASSEGTHEQF
TRBJ1-6 | TRBV20-1 | 11 | SARDQESSPLH
TRBJ1-1 | TRBV29-1 | 9 | STRANTEAF
TRBJ1-6 | TRBV12-3/TRBV12-4 | 10 | ASSEGFSPLH